This T cell receptor (beta chain) appears in the sequencing data of a study of Ad26.COV2.S vaccination and SARS-CoV-2 variants. Study background: Within the COV1001 Ad26.COV2.S trial arm, the donor was enrolled.

Germline-derived CDR1 and CDR2 are LNHDA and SQIVND (reference sequence). V was shortened by 2 bases and J by 3 bases, with 4 bases between the two germline ends. This CDR3 is built from 12 residues. Clones were read by immunoSEQ multiplex PCR, and TCRdb kept only the in-frame ones, dropping some. This sample has about 350,000 clones, with around 87% found just once. As for this clone: What it binds is not known.

Study-wide results and limits: The study found similar non-spike TCR breadth in vaccine and placebo recipients. Measurements of TCR breadth and depth may have given underestimates of the total T cell responses.

Treatment in this sample: roughly 19 received Ad26.COV2.S at low or high dose, single or two shots; 5 received placebo; per-sample allocation not given. Sampling was done on day 63 after the first vaccine or placebo injection. Boston hosted the donor, who was an adult aged 18-55 years. The receptor's source is a person aged 18 to 59 who received the Ad26.COV2.S COVID-19 vaccine or a placebo. J is TRBJ1-1 and V is TRBV19; unclear D gene. Sequenced material: peripheral blood, taken in a trial of Ad26.COV2.S vaccine versus placebo. CDR3 region: CASSISDTEAFF. The CDR3, as DNA: TGTGCCAGTAGTATATCGGACACTGAAGCTTTCTTT.